The 3 T cell receptor beta chains below all came from one sample that was sequenced in a study of blood T cell repertoires in COVID-19. TCRdb keeps only in-frame clones here, not all; method: immunoSEQ multiplex PCR. The sample holds 32,000 or so clones, around 90% seen once. Sequenced sample: peripheral blood. The receptors come from a man aged 50 to 60 with active or convalescent COVID-19.

The chain links TRBV27 to TRBJ1-2, with 12 positions matching TRBD1. This CDR3 is built from 16 residues. Losses at the gene ends were 8 bases for V and 7 bases for J; bases not matched to a gene: 14. From germline, CDR1 is MNHEY and CDR2 SMNVEV (reference sequence). The CDR3, as DNA: TGTGCCAGCGCCCTGAGGTGGGGACAGGGGGCGAGTGGCTACACCTTC. Protein sequence: CASALRWGQGASGYTF.

For the CDR3, the DNA is TGTGCCAGCAGCTCACCCCCCATCGGGACTAGCGGGATCCAAGAGACCCAGTACTTC. It specifies CASSSPPIGTSGIQETQYF. V is TRBV11-2 and J is TRBJ2-5; 13 bases line up with TRBD2. The germline V gene has CDR1 SGHAT and CDR2 FQNNGV. This CDR3 contains 19 residues. After removal of 4 bases from V and 1 base from J, the junction contained 12 bases not matched to a gene.

This chain uses TRBV19 with TRBJ2-3; the D gene is possibly TRBD1 (6 bases). The V and J ends lost 4 bases and 3 bases respectively, with 8 bases between them. CDR3 size: 13 residues. Looked up from germline, CDR1 is LNHDA and CDR2 is SQIVND (reference sequence). CDR3 residues: CASSTQGTDTQYF. CDR3 sequence (DNA): TGTGCCAGTAGTACACAGGGAACAGATACGCAGTATTTT.